Sequencing of this T cell receptor (beta chain) was carried out in a study of Graves' ophthalmopathy and Graves' hyperthyroidism. Overall study context: At the time of initial diagnosis and before any treatment, peripheral blood was collected. Findings and caveats of the study: The authors also found most expanded thyroid clonotypes above 0.001 frequency in blood.

The term stable hyperthyroidism indicated an absence of ophthalmopathy within 18 months of follow-up. Hyperthyroidism patients, aged 18 to 65, were newly diagnosed, under 2 months' duration. Transcripts of RNA were the source for amplifying TCR beta CDR3 regions. In the first round, RT-PCR was carried out with HTBI primers, and a multiplex PCR formed the second round. TCRdb analysed the multiplex PCR reads with MiXCR anew, one entry per CDR3 protein. The sample gives hundreds of thousands of distinct CDR3 sequences, more than 20% of which show up once; roughly 3% is in the top ten. CDR3 length: 15 amino acids. Unmatched junction bases numbered 5, after V lost 1 base and J lost 5 bases. Looked up from germline, CDR1 is MNHNS and CDR2 is SASEGT. Points on this clonotype: Its antigen is as yet unknown.

The sample was peripheral blood. The chain recombines TRBV6-1 with TRBJ1-5; TRBD1 aligns across 7 bases. The TCR comes from a young woman with stable Graves' hyperthyroidism. The CDR3 here is CASSEEGGGYQPQHF. Here the CDR3 DNA reads TGTGCCAGCAGTGAAGAAGGGGGCGGCTATCAGCCCCAGCATTTT.